One sample yielded the 28 T cell receptor beta chains listed below, sequenced in a study of blood T cell repertoires in COVID-19. Generated by immunoSEQ multiplex PCR, the TCRdb table keeps only in-frame clones and is missing some. The sample contains some 390,000 clones, around 87% of which appear only once. The sequenced sample was peripheral blood. The receptors stem from a woman aged 60-75 years with COVID-19, enrolled during active disease.

This sequence joins TRBV6-5 and TRBJ1-2, with D perhaps matching TRBD1 (6 bases). V was cut by 8 bases and J by 4 bases, with 17 bases left in between. The CDR3 sequence is 14 residues long. The germline CDR1 and CDR2 sequences are MNHEY and SVGAGI. DNA for the CDR3: TGTGCCAGCCATGGGAGGGGGGGGATCTATGGCTACACCTTC. The encoded protein is CASHGRGGIYGYTF.

In its sample, this clone was seen a few times. The CDR3 loop is CASSGSPRVFTDTQYF. The CDR3 DNA reads TGTGCCAGCAGCGGGTCCCCGCGGGTCTTCACAGATACGCAGTATTTT. This chain uses TRBV9 with TRBJ2-3, with a possible D match to TRBD2 (5 bases). The CDR3 contains 16 residues. The germline V and J ends were trimmed by 3 bases and 2 bases, with 16 bases remaining between them. From germline, CDR1 is SGDLS and CDR2 YYNGEE.

The CDR3 here is CASSRAIGGYTF. For the CDR3, the DNA is TGTGCCAGCAGCCGAGCGATTGGGGGCTACACCTTC. The V call is TRBV21-1, the J call TRBJ1-2. TRBV21-1 is given as a pseudogene. This CDR3 has 12 residues.

V is TRBV5-6 and J is TRBJ1-2; perhaps TRBD1 as D (6 bases). V lost 0 bases, J lost 8 bases, and 11 bases lay in between. This CDR3 has 13 amino acids. From germline, CDR1 is SGHDT and CDR2 YYEEEE. The CDR3 sequence is CASSLGQVVGYTF. The DNA for the CDR3 is TGTGCCAGCAGCTTGGGACAGGTAGTGGGCTACACCTTC.

J is TRBJ2-2 and V is TRBV19, with a possible D match to TRBD2 (6 bases). V shed 11 bases and J shed 1 base, with 14 bases lying between them. The germline gives CDR1 LNHDA, CDR2 SQIVND (reference sequence). The CDR3 sequence is 14 residues long. The CDR3 loop is CACKWGVNTGELFF. CDR3 coding DNA: TGTGCCTGCAAATGGGGGGTGAACACCGGGGAGCTGTTTTTT. The complete variable domain, with remaining parts taken from reference TRBV19 and TRBJ2-2, reads DGGITQSPKYLFRKEGQNVTLSCEQNLNHDAMYWYRQDPGQGLRLIYYSQIVNDFQKGDIAEGYSVSREKKESFPLTVTSAQKNPTAFYLCACKWGVNTGELFFGEGSRLTVL.

This clone came up a few times. The chain carries TRBV18 and TRBJ1-1; 8 bases map to TRBD1. The CDR3 extends over 14 amino acids. V trimming: 9 bases; J trimming: 1 base; junction bases outside the gene matches: 7. Germline CDR1 and CDR2: KGHSH and LQKENI. In DNA, the CDR3 is TGTGCCAGTCGCCCAACAGGGGGGAACACTGAAGCTTTCTTT. It is translated as CASRPTGGNTEAFF.

The chain uses TRBV11-3 and TRBJ1-6; weak D call: TRBD1 (5 bases). Germline values: CDR1 SGHNT, CDR2 YENEEA. CDR3 length equals 18 residues. With 3 bases removed from V and 6 bases from J, the gap between germline ends came to 21 bases. This CDR3 reads CASSFQQEGCPTNSPLHF. The CDR3 region has the DNA TGTGCCAGCAGCTTTCAACAGGAGGGTTGTCCAACTAATTCACCCCTCCACTTT.

This chain joins TRBV18 and TRBJ2-5; TRBD1 matches at 7 bases. The germline V gene encodes CDR1 KGHSH and CDR2 LQKENI. The junction had 8 bases not matched to a gene; V was cut back by 2 bases and J by 5 bases. This CDR3 has 15 amino acids. CDR3: CASSPLQGSGETQYF. CDR3 nucleotide sequence: TGTGCCAGCTCACCATTACAGGGGAGTGGTGAGACCCAGTACTTC.

This chain uses TRBV5-5 with TRBJ2-1, with 8 bases aligning to TRBD2. This CDR3 spans 15 amino acids. J lost 3 bases, V lost 4 bases, and 6 bases had no gene match. CDR1 is SGHKS, CDR2 YYEKEE, per germline (reference sequence). CDR3 coding DNA: TGTGCCAGCAGCGCAGCGGGGGCCCTCTACAATGAGCAGTTCTTC. Protein: CASSAAGALYNEQFF. Full variable domain (rest looked up from reference TRBV5-5 and TRBJ2-1): DAGVTQSPTHLIKTRGQQVTLRCSPISGHKSVSWYQQVLGQGPQFIFQYYEKEERGRGNFPDRFSARQFPNYSSELNVNALLLGDSALYLCASSAAGALYNEQFFGPGTRLTVL.

The CDR3 is CASSFSPGDTYEQYF. CDR3 DNA: TGCGCCAGCAGCTTTTCGCCAGGGGATACCTACGAGCAGTACTTC. The chain combines TRBV5-1 with TRBJ2-7, with D tentatively TRBD1 (6 bases). Germline loops: CDR1 SGHRS, CDR2 YFSETQ. The CDR3 has 15 amino acids. Trimming removed 2 bases at V and 2 bases at J, with 14 bases between.

This chain's CDR3 is CASSSPGQGGEGNYGYTF. For the CDR3, the DNA is TGTGCCAGCAGCTCGCCCGGACAGGGTGGGGAGGGGAACTATGGCTACACCTTC. This sequence joins TRBV7-8 and TRBJ1-2; TRBD1 matches 8 bases. The CDR3 has 18 residues. With V trimmed by 4 bases and J by 2 bases, 15 bases remained unmatched. The germline gives CDR1 SGHVS, CDR2 FQNEAQ.

This chain's CDR3 is CASSLVSRGGGEKLFF. As DNA, the CDR3 is TGTGCCAGCAGCTTGGTTTCTAGAGGAGGCGGTGAAAAACTGTTTTTT. The rearrangement links TRBV5-6 to TRBJ1-4; D uncertain. The germline V gene has CDR1 SGHDT and CDR2 YYEEEE. V lost 0 bases and J 7 bases, leaving 16 bases between the germline ends. CDR3 length: 16 amino acids.

As to this clone: The sample has other DNA sequences that encode this CDR3 too. The chain links TRBV18 to TRBJ1-4, with 7 bases identical to TRBD1. The V and J ends lost 0 bases and 0 bases, in that order; junction bases with no gene match: 1. Germline V gives CDR1 KGHSH, CDR2 LQKENI. The CDR3 has 16 amino acids. CDR3 in DNA: TGTGCCAGCTCACCACCCGGGACAGCAACTAATGAAAAACTGTTTTTT. Translated: CASSPPGTATNEKLFF.

The chain employs TRBV4-1 and TRBJ2-2; 10 bases map to TRBD2. CDR1 MGHRA and CDR2 YSYEKL come from the germline V gene. J was trimmed by 5 bases and V by 0 bases; bases with no gene match: 12. The CDR3 consists of 19 residues. CDR3: CASSQDRASGGRGTGELFF. The DNA for the CDR3 is TGCGCCAGCAGCCAAGATAGGGCTAGCGGGGGCCGGGGGACCGGGGAGCTGTTTTTT.

Here the CDR3 DNA reads TGTGCCAGCAGCCAGCTCGGTCAAGCCAAAAACATTCAGTACTTC. It specifies CASSQLGQAKNIQYF. The chain employs TRBV3-1 (or the pseudogene TRBV3-2) and TRBJ2-4; no clear D. Trimming removed 3 bases from V and 0 bases from J, with 9 bases in between. Germline lookup yields CDR1 LGHDT and CDR2 YNNKEL (reference sequence). The CDR3 length is 15 residues.

The J gene is TRBJ2-1, the V gene TRBV3-1 (or the pseudogene TRBV3-2), with D possibly matching TRBD1 (6 bases). The ends were cut back, 4 bases at V and 5 bases at J, with 15 bases in the middle. This CDR3 has 15 residues. The germline CDR1 and CDR2 sequences are LGHDT and YNNKEL (reference sequence). CDR3 residues: CASSLRTAPNNEQFF. CDR3 in DNA: TGTGCCAGCAGCCTTAGGACAGCCCCGAACAATGAGCAGTTCTTC.

The chain uses TRBV7-2 and TRBJ1-1; a weak D match, TRBD1 (6 bases). The V gene's germline CDR1 is SGHTA and CDR2 FQGNSA. The length of the CDR3 is 16 residues. V gave up 0 bases and J gave up 0 bases, with 11 bases separating them. The CDR3 region has the DNA TGTGCCAGCAGCTTAGCGGGGGCCCCCATGAACACTGAAGCTTTCTTT. This codes for CASSLAGAPMNTEAFF.

The CDR3, as DNA: TGCAGTGCTAGTCCAGGGCAACAATTCTATGGCTACACCTTC. Its translation is CSASPGQQFYGYTF. This chain uses TRBV20-1 with TRBJ1-2; tentatively, D is TRBD1 (5 bases). The CDR3 is 14 residues long. Per germline, CDR1 DFQATT and CDR2 SNEGSKA (reference sequence). Trimming stripped 3 bases from V and 4 bases from J, with 15 bases between.

The chain recombines TRBV7-6 with TRBJ1-2; no firm D call. V gave up 5 bases and J gave up 2 bases, with 12 bases separating them. Germline V gene sequence: CDR1 SGHVS, CDR2 FNYEAQ. The CDR3 runs to 14 residues. The CDR3 is CASSRNRENYGYTF. In DNA, the CDR3 is TGTGCCAGCAGCCGCAATCGTGAGAACTATGGCTACACCTTC.

As regards this clone: Other DNA sequences in this specimen translate into the identical CDR3. V gene TRBV5-1 combines with J gene TRBJ2-7; no definite D call. This CDR3 is 13 amino acids long. V dropped 2 bases and J dropped 0 bases, with 6 bases sitting between them. Germline V gene lookup returns CDR1 SGHRS and CDR2 YFSETQ. The chain's CDR3 is CASSFTGSYEQYF. The CDR3, as DNA: TGCGCCAGCAGCTTTACCGGCTCCTACGAGCAGTACTTC.

The V call is TRBV2, the J call TRBJ2-4, with 9 positions matching TRBD1. This CDR3 spans 13 amino acids. The V gene end was trimmed by 6 bases and the J gene end by 8 bases; junction bases not matched to a gene: 5. Germline assignment: CDR1 SNHLY and CDR2 FYNNEI. The CDR3: CASSRDRVDIQYF. The CDR3 region has the DNA TGTGCCAGCAGCCGGGACAGGGTAGACATTCAGTACTTC.

This chain joins TRBV3-1 (or the pseudogene TRBV3-2) and TRBJ2-3, with 9 nucleotides matching TRBD1. The CDR3 consists of 15 residues. Trimming cost V 5 bases and J 5 bases; bases outside gene matches: 8. The germline V gene encodes CDR1 LGHDT and CDR2 YNNKEL (reference sequence). CDR3 protein: CASSARDRAVDTQYF. CDR3 nucleotides: TGTGCCAGCAGCGCCCGGGACAGGGCGGTAGATACGCAGTATTTT.

About this clone: The final CDR3 position lacks the conserved phenylalanine or tryptophan, pointing to a likely read error. The DNA is omitted, as the CDR3 cannot be located on it reliably, and the CDR3 follows TCRdb's listing. This chain connects TRBV6-4 to TRBJ1-1; whether TRBD1, the table's D call, matches the DNA was not checked. Germline V CDR1 and CDR2: MRHNA, SNTAGT. The CDR3 is 10 amino acids in total, end residues counted. The chain's CDR3 is CASTTAGSEV.

This rearrangement joins TRBV28 to TRBJ1-5; 9 bases agree with TRBD1. Germline V gives CDR1 MDHEN, CDR2 SYDVKM. Trimming removed 8 bases from V and 6 bases from J; junction bases left unmatched: 11. The CDR3 contains 15 residues. The CDR3 protein is CASLRGQGSRQPQHF. The CDR3 DNA sequence: TGTGCCAGCCTTAGAGGACAGGGGTCTCGTCAGCCCCAGCATTTT. The variable domain in full, with the rest retrieved from reference TRBV28 and TRBJ1-5, is DVKVTQSSRYLVKRTGEKVFLECVQDMDHENMFWYRQDPGLGLRLIYFSYDVKMKEKGDIPEGYSVSREKKERFSLILESASTNQTSMYLCASLRGQGSRQPQHFGDGTRLSIL.

The chain links TRBV5-1 to TRBJ2-2; tentatively, D is TRBD2 (5 bases). CDR1 and CDR2 (germline): SGHRS, YFSETQ. Trimming pared 1 base from V and 1 base from J, leaving 8 bases between. This CDR3 region has 15 residues. DNA of the CDR3: TGCGCCAGCAGCTTGTTTGAGGGGAACACCGGGGAGCTGTTTTTT. Protein: CASSLFEGNTGELFF.

The table lists this clone with a count of one. The V gene is TRBV7-8, the J gene TRBJ2-3; 8 bases are shared with TRBD1. The germline gives CDR1 SGHVS, CDR2 FQNEAQ. Losses at the gene ends were 2 bases for V and 0 bases for J; bases not matched to a gene: 4. This CDR3 spans 16 amino acids. CDR3 nucleotides: TGTGCCAGCAGCTTACAGGGGGCGGCGAGCACAGATACGCAGTATTTT. It specifies CASSLQGAASTDTQYF.

This sequence joins TRBV4-1 and TRBJ1-2; 8 bases align to TRBD1. The V segment lost 1 base and the J segment 2 bases; nucleotides outside the gene matches: 6. This CDR3 contains 16 residues. CDR1 is MGHRA, CDR2 YSYEKL, per germline. The CDR3, as DNA: TGCGCCAGCAGCCAAGTAGGGACAGGCGTAAACTATGGCTACACCTTC. Its protein product is CASSQVGTGVNYGYTF.

The V and J genes are TRBV12-3 or TRBV12-4 and TRBJ1-1, with no clear D. CDR3 length: 13 amino acids. V lost 6 bases and J 0 bases, leaving 8 bases between the germline ends. In DNA form, the CDR3 reads TGTGCCAGCAGGTCGACAATGAACACTGAAGCTTTCTTT. Protein product: CASRSTMNTEAFF.